Each of the 20 T cell receptor beta chains below was sequenced from the same sample in a study of beta chain features in type 1 diabetes. Whole-study findings and limits: Type 1 diabetes patients had TCRB CDR3s that were shorter (moderately but significantly so) in all four CD4+ subsets.

No cognate antigen is known for these TCRs. What was sequenced were expressed TCRB transcripts, since all of the isolated RNA had been reverse transcribed. Assay: immunoSEQ multiplex PCR; the TCRdb copy retains only in-frame clones and omits some. The sample comprises roughly 150,000 clones, approximately 10% of which are singletons, and about 0.65% rests with the top ten. The specimen was central memory CD4+ T cells from blood. These receptors all come from a woman aged 25 to 39 with type 1 diabetes.

The gene calls are TRBV2 and TRBJ2-2; D is possibly TRBD1 (6 bases). Trimming stripped 6 bases from V and 5 bases from J, with 10 bases between. Germline V gives CDR1 SNHLY, CDR2 FYNNEI. This CDR3 has 13 amino acids. CDR3 in DNA: TGTGCCAGCAGAACAGGGATGACCGGGGAGCTGTTTTTT. Its translation: CASRTGMTGELFF.

The chain carries TRBV29-1 and TRBJ2-5; 10 bases fit TRBD1. The CDR3 is made up of 17 amino acids. J gave up 2 bases and V 3 bases, and 12 bases lay outside the gene matches. Germline V gene sequence: CDR1 SQVTM, CDR2 ANQGSEA. This CDR3 is CSVDDRGQGVRQETQYF. The CDR3 nucleotides read TGCAGCGTTGATGACAGGGGGCAAGGAGTTCGACAAGAGACCCAGTACTTC. The whole variable domain, remainder taken from reference TRBV29-1 and TRBJ2-5, is SAVISQKPSRDICQRGTSLTIQCQVDSQVTMMFWYRQQPGQSLTLIATANQGSEATYESGFVIDKFPISRPNLTFSTLTVSNMSPEDSSIYLCSVDDRGQGVRQETQYFGPGTRLLVL.

This clone was seen only a few times. The chain carries TRBV5-1 and TRBJ1-2, with TRBD1 as a possible D gene (5 bases). The germline CDR1 and CDR2 sequences are SGHRS and YFSETQ. This CDR3 has 14 amino acids. V was trimmed by 1 base and J by 8 bases, leaving 15 bases between them. The CDR3 is CASSLNQGVEGYTF. The CDR3 DNA reads as TGCGCCAGCAGCTTGAACCAGGGCGTAGAAGGCTACACCTTC.

The chain is built from TRBV19 and TRBJ2-3; 10 nucleotides match TRBD1. Germline CDR1 reads LNHDA; CDR2 reads SQIVND (reference sequence). This CDR3 is 14 amino acids long. V dropped 6 bases and J dropped 4; count of bases not matched to a gene: 4. The CDR3 region is CASRRDRGPDTQYF. The CDR3 DNA reads TGTGCCAGTAGGCGGGACAGGGGTCCAGATACGCAGTATTTT.

This clone showed up many times. The chain is built from TRBV21-1 and TRBJ2-1; TRBD2, the D gene given by the table, was not confirmed from the DNA. TRBV21-1 has pseudogene status. This CDR3 region has 14 residues. Written as DNA, the CDR3 is TGTGCCAGCAGCAAAGATGGAGACTACAATGAGCAGTTCTTC. This translates into CASSKDGDYNEQFF.

This clone has just a few counts. This sequence joins TRBV5-1 and TRBJ2-2; TRBD1 might be the D (6 bases). V dropped 0 bases and J dropped 2 bases, with 11 bases sitting between them. CDR1 is SGHRS and CDR2 is YFSETQ in the germline V gene. This CDR3 region has 16 residues. For the CDR3, the DNA is TGCGCCAGCAGCTTGGCCCCCAGGGGCAACACCGGGGAGCTGTTTTTT. Its translation is CASSLAPRGNTGELFF.

The rearrangement links TRBV10-3 to TRBJ1-2; the match to TRBD1 covers 7 bases. Germline CDR1 and CDR2: ENHRY and SYGVKD. The CDR3 covers 14 residues. After removal of 5 bases from V and 3 bases from J, the junction contained 6 bases not matched to a gene. The CDR3 bases are TGTGCCATCAGTCTCCGGGACAGTCACTATGGCTACACCTTC. This gives the protein CAISLRDSHYGYTF.

This chain uses TRBV6-5 with TRBJ2-3; 7 bases agree with TRBD1. The CDR3 spans 14 residues. Germline assignment: CDR1 MNHEY and CDR2 SVGAGI. V lost 5 bases, J lost 5 bases, and 7 bases stayed unmatched. The CDR3, as DNA: TGTGCCAGCAGTGTCAGGGGGTATGGAGATACGCAGTATTTT. Its protein product is CASSVRGYGDTQYF.

CDR3 sequence: CASSQRTSGRASADTQYF. The DNA for the CDR3 is TGTGCCAGCAGCCAGCGGACTAGCGGGAGGGCCAGCGCAGATACGCAGTATTTT. The rearrangement links TRBV14 to TRBJ2-3, with 15 bases matching TRBD2. The trim removed 3 bases at V and 4 bases at J, leaving 8 bases unmatched. There are 18 residues in the CDR3. CDR1 is SGHDN and CDR2 is FVKESK in the germline V gene.

The CDR3 DNA reads TGTGCCAGCAGCTTACGGCGTAGCGGCGGGAACACCGGGGAGCTGTTTTTT. Residues: CASSLRRSGGNTGELFF. The chain couples TRBV7-6 to TRBJ2-2; D is possibly TRBD2 (6 bases). V was shortened by 2 bases and J by 1 base, with 14 bases between the two germline ends. The CDR3 totals 17 residues. The germline V gene has CDR1 SGHVS and CDR2 FNYEAQ.

The chain carries TRBV29-1 and TRBJ1-1; TRBD1 agrees at 7 bases. V gave up 8 bases and J gave up 1 base; unmatched junction bases: 7. CDR1 and CDR2 (germline): SQVTM, ANQGSEA. This CDR3 has 13 amino acids. CDR3 amino acids: CSIGQAPNTEAFF. The CDR3 coding sequence is TGCAGCATCGGACAGGCGCCGAACACTGAAGCTTTCTTT.

The chain couples TRBV2 to TRBJ1-3, with D possibly TRBD1 on 5 matching bases. The CDR3 runs 13 residues. In germline, CDR1 is SNHLY, CDR2 FYNNEI. With 4 bases removed from V and 9 bases from J, the gap between germline ends came to 13 bases. The CDR3 sequence: CASSVRTQGTIYF. CDR3 nucleotides: TGTGCCAGCAGTGTTCGGACCCAGGGCACCATATATTTT.

The rearrangement joins TRBV7-3 to TRBJ2-2; possibly TRBD1 for D (5 bases). V dropped 1 base and J dropped 6 bases, with 15 bases sitting between them. Germline loops: CDR1 SGHTA, CDR2 FQGTGA. The CDR3 has 16 amino acids. For the CDR3, the DNA is TGTGCCAGCAGCTTAAATGCCCCTCGGACACCCGGGGAGCTGTTTTTT. Translation gives CASSLNAPRTPGELFF.

This clone has only a few counts. V usage is TRBV30 and J usage is TRBJ1-2, with TRBD1 matching over 12 bases. Germline CDR1 and CDR2: GTSNPN and SVGIG (reference sequence). With V trimmed by 3 bases and J by 0 bases, 2 bases remained unmatched. The CDR3 runs to 15 residues. The CDR3 nucleotides read TGTGCCTGGAGGGGACAGGGGGCGTCTAACTATGGCTACACCTTC. Protein: CAWRGQGASNYGYTF. The entire variable domain, with the rest obtained from reference TRBV30 and TRBJ1-2, is as follows: SQTIHQWPATLVQPVGSPLSLECTVEGTSNPNLYWYRQAAGRGLQLLFYSVGIGQISSEVPQNLSASRPQDRQFILSSKKLLLSDSGFYLCAWRGQGASNYGYTFGSGTRLTVV.

This chain joins TRBV7-9 and TRBJ1-2; weak D call: TRBD1 (6 bases). Looked up from germline, CDR1 is SEHNR and CDR2 is FQNEAQ (reference sequence). The CDR3 has 14 residues. V dropped 5 bases and J dropped 2 bases, with 12 bases sitting between them. The CDR3 spells CASSLPGQNYGYTF. The CDR3 bases are TGTGCCAGCAGCCTTCCGGGACAAAACTATGGCTACACCTTC.

The V call is TRBV5-1, the J call TRBJ2-2; D is unclear. This CDR3 region has 11 residues. Germline V gives CDR1 SGHRS, CDR2 YFSETQ. V was shortened by 4 bases and J by 7 bases, with 5 bases between the two germline ends. The CDR3 reads CASSLNGELFF. The CDR3 DNA reads TGCGCCAGCAGCCTAAACGGGGAGCTGTTTTTT. Complete variable domain (other parts from reference TRBV5-1 and TRBJ2-2): KAGVTQTPRYLIKTRGQQVTLSCSPISGHRSVSWYQQTPGQGLQFLFEYFSETQRNKGNFPGRFSGRQFSNSRSEMNVSTLELGDSALYLCASSLNGELFFGEGSRLTVL.

This clone was found a few times. The rearrangement links TRBV5-1 to TRBJ1-2; D gene unclear. Trimming took off 4 bases at V and 3 bases at J, with 19 bases between the two ends. The CDR3 loop spans 16 amino acids. Per germline, CDR1 SGHRS and CDR2 YFSETQ. CDR3 bases: TGCGCCAGCAGCCTGGCTTCGGTGAGGTCGGACTATGGCTACACCTTC. It specifies CASSLASVRSDYGYTF.

This chain connects TRBV29-1 to TRBJ2-3, with 10 bases fitting TRBD1. The CDR3 covers 13 residues. Trimming removed 7 bases from V and 2 bases from J; junction bases left unmatched: 3. In germline, CDR1 is SQVTM, CDR2 ANQGSEA. This CDR3 reads CSAGQGLTDTQYF. Here the CDR3 DNA reads TGCAGCGCGGGACAGGGGCTCACAGATACGCAGTATTTT.

The chain recombines TRBV7-9 with TRBJ2-7; TRBD1 aligns across 8 bases. With 4 bases clipped from V and 2 bases from J, the junction kept 7 bases outside the gene matches. The CDR3 has 15 amino acids. Germline V gives CDR1 SEHNR, CDR2 FQNEAQ (reference sequence). CDR3 in DNA: TGTGCCAGCAGCTCAGGGGGCGATCCCCCCTACGAGCAGTACTTC. This sequence encodes CASSSGGDPPYEQYF.

This chain links TRBV28 with TRBJ2-1, with TRBD1 identical over 11 bases. The V segment lost 8 bases and the J segment 7 bases; nucleotides outside the gene matches: 13. Germline CDR1 is MDHEN and CDR2 is SYDVKM. The CDR3 runs to 16 residues. CDR3 DNA sequence: TGTGCCAGCCAGCCTCTGGACAGGGGGCGAGGGAATGAGCAGTTCTTC. It is translated as CASQPLDRGRGNEQFF.